This TCR beta chain was sequenced in a study of OX40 agonist ivuxolimab in advanced cancers. Study context: The drug used for patients, ivuxolimab, was an agonistic anti-OX40 (CD134) antibody. Points from the study as a whole: Relatively little clonal expansion, among the lowest observed, appeared in partial responders at 0.1-3.0 mg/kg.

The protocol was immunoSEQ multiplex PCR, while the TCRdb copy is restricted to in-frame clones and leaves out a portion. The sample includes approximately 60,000 clones, almost 85% of them seen just once. On this clone itself: The antigen remains undetermined.

The TCR comes from an adult with an advanced solid tumor such as melanoma, head and neck, liver or kidney cancer. This specimen consisted of CD4+ or CD8+ T cells sorted from blood, obtained in a trial of the OX40 agonist ivuxolimab.

This chain's CDR3 is CASSRRIGSTGELFF. The CDR3 DNA is TGTGCCAGCAGCCGCAGGATCGGGAGCACCGGGGAGCTGTTTTTT. The chain joins TRBV7-2 to TRBJ2-2; D is perhaps TRBD2 (6 bases). The germline V gene encodes CDR1 SGHTA and CDR2 FQGNSA. The V and J ends lost 5 bases and 4 bases respectively, with 14 bases between them. The CDR3 covers 15 residues.